This TCR beta chain originates from a study of molecular identifiers for immune sequencing clone quantification. TCRdb re-called the PCR reads with MiXCR, one entry per CDR3 protein. This sample has around 470,000 distinct CDR3 sequences; about 26% occur once, and the top ten carry over 0.6%. Sorted naive CD8 T cells were those defined as CD8+CD4-CCR7+CD45RA+. The CDR3 has 14 amino acids. V was clipped by 1 base and J by 4 bases, with 10 bases between them. Germline-derived CDR1 and CDR2 are MDHEN and SYDVKM. This receptor was identified in a human donor in good health. Some libraries in this study had Jurkat cell RNA spiked in. Sequenced: naive CD8+ T cells from blood, with Jurkat cell RNA spiked in. Specified subset: FACS-sorted CD8+CD4-CCR7+CD45RA+ naive T cells. The chain employs TRBV28 and TRBJ1-2; D unresolved. CDR3: CASSLSPMVYGYTF. CDR3 nucleotides: TGTGCCAGCAGTTTATCCCCAATGGTCTATGGCTACACCTTC.